A selection of T cell receptor beta chains follows, all from one sample in a study of cytomegalovirus exposure and HLA in healthy donors. The assay was immunoSEQ multiplex PCR, and TCRdb's table has in-frame clones only and misses some. The sample shows 85,000 to 130,000 clones, 80% to 90% of them seen only once. The sequenced material came from PBMCs. All receptors derive from a man in his fifties in good health and CMV-seronegative. CDR3s include the opening cysteine and the closing phenylalanine or tryptophan. D genes are given only for firm matches. Size values are once, few and many counts, or a class for expanded clones, and some rows have none.

>TRBD1|TRBJ1-5|TRBV18|-
CASSPRDRDQPQHF
TGTGCCAGCTCACCGAGGGACAGGGATCAGCCCCAGCATTTT
>TRBD1|TRBJ2-7|TRBV30|-
CAWALEDRGFGEQYF
TGTGCCTGGGCCCTCGAGGACAGGGGATTTGGCGAGCAGTACTTC
>-|TRBJ1-5|TRBV19|-
CASRSRGHQPQHF
TGTGCCAGTAGATCCCGCGGCCATCAGCCCCAGCATTTT
>TRBD2|TRBJ2-5|TRBV7-2|-
CASSPRGQETQYF
TGTGCCAGCAGTCCGCGGGGGCAAGAGACCCAGTACTTC
>-|TRBJ1-1|TRBV30|-
CAWIQGSWGHTEAFF
TGTGCCTGGATTCAGGGCAGCTGGGGGCACACTGAAGCTTTCTTT
>-|TRBJ1-1|TRBV28|-
CASSSPSAGAFF
TGTGCCAGCAGTTCCCCTTCCGCCGGGGCTTTCTTT
>-|TRBJ1-1|TRBV10-1|-
CATVPGMAEAFF
TGCGCCACCGTCCCAGGGATGGCTGAAGCTTTCTTT
>TRBD2|TRBJ2-5|TRBV5-6|-
CASSLVELLAGGETQYF
TGTGCCAGCAGCTTGGTAGAATTACTAGCGGGGGGAGAGACCCAGTACTTC
>TRBD1|TRBJ1-1|TRBV10-3|once
CAISDNTGGGFTEAFF
TGTGCCATCAGTGACAACACAGGGGGCGGGTTTACTGAAGCTTTCTTT
>-|TRBJ2-5|TRBV5-8|-
CASSQWGRGGEETQYF
TGTGCCAGCAGCCAGTGGGGGCGCGGGGGCGAAGAGACCCAGTACTTC
>TRBD1|TRBJ2-5|TRBV7-3|-
CASSASGTEETQYF
TGTGCCAGCAGCGCCTCCGGGACAGAAGAGACCCAGTACTTC
>TRBD2|TRBJ2-1|TRBV19|once
CASRAGASVNEQFF
TGTGCCAGCCGAGCGGGGGCCAGCGTCAATGAGCAGTTCTTC
>-|TRBJ1-1|TRBV5-1|-
CASSLVEGNTEAFF
TGCGCCAGCAGCTTGGTGGAGGGGAACACTGAAGCTTTCTTT